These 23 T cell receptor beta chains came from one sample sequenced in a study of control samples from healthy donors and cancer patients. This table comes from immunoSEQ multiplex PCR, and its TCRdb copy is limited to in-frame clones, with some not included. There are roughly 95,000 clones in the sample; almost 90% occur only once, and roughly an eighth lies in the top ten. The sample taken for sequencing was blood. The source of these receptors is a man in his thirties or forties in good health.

CDR3 amino acids: CASSSDREGPGNQPQHF. In nucleotides, the CDR3 is TGTGCCAGCAGCTCGGACAGGGAGGGACCGGGGAATCAGCCCCAGCATTTT. The V call is TRBV5-6, the J call TRBJ1-5; 8 bases fit TRBD1. With V trimmed by 3 bases and J by 4 bases, 12 bases remained unmatched. Germline-derived CDR1 and CDR2 are SGHDT and YYEEEE. CDR3 size: 17 residues.

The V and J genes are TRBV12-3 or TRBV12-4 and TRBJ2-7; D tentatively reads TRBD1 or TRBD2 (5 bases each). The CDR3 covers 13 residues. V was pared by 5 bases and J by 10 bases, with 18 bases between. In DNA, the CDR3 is TGTGCCAGCAGTGCCGGGGACCGCAGGTCCCAGTACTTC. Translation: CASSAGDRRSQYF.

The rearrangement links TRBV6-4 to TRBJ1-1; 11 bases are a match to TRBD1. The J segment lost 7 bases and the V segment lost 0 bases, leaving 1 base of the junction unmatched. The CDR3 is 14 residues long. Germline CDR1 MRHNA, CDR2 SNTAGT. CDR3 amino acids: CASSDSGQGDEAFF. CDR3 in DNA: TGTGCCAGCAGTGACTCGGGACAGGGGGATGAAGCTTTCTTT.

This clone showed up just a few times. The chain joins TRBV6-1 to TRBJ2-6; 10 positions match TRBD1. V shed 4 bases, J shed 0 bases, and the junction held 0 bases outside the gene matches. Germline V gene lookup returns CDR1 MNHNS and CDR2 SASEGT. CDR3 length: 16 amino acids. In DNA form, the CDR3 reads TGTGCCAGCAGTGGGACAGGGGGCTCTGGGGCCAACGTCCTGACTTTC. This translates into CASSGTGGSGANVLTF.

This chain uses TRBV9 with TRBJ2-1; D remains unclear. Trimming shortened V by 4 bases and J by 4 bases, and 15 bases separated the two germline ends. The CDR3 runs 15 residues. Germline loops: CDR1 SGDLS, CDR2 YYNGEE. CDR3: CASSRLAPNYNEQFF. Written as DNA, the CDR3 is TGTGCCAGCAGCCGTTTGGCGCCAAATTACAATGAGCAGTTCTTC.

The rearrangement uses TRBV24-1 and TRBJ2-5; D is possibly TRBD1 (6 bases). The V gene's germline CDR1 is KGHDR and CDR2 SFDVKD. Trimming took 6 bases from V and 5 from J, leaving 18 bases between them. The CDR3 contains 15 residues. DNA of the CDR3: TGTGCCACCAGTTTTGGGATGGGGGCCGGGGAGACCCAGTACTTC. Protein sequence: CATSFGMGAGETQYF.

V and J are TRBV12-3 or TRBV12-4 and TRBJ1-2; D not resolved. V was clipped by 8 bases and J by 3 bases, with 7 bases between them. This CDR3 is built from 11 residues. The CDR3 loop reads CASLTDYGYTF. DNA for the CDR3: TGTGCCAGCCTGACGGACTATGGCTACACCTTC.

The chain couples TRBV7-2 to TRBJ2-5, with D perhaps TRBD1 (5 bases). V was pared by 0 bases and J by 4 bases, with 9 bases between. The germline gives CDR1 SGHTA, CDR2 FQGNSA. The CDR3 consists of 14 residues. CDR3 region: CASSLAGAGETQYF. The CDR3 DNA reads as TGTGCCAGCAGCTTAGCAGGGGCCGGAGAGACCCAGTACTTC.

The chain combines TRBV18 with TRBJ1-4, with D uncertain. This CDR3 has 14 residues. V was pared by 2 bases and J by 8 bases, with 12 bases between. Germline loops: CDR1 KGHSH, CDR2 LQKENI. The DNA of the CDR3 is TGTGCCAGCTCACCATGGGGTATTGAAGAAAAACTGTTTTTT. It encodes CASSPWGIEEKLFF.

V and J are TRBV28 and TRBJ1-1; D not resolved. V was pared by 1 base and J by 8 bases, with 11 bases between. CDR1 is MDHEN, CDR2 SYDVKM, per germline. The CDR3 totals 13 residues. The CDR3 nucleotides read TGTGCCAGCAGTTTATTACCGGGATTGGAAGCTTTCTTT. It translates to CASSLLPGLEAFF.

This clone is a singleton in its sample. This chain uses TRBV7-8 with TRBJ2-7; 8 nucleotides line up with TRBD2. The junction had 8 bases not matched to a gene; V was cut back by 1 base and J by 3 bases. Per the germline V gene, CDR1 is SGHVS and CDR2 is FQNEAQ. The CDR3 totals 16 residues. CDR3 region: CASSLEAGGYYYEQYF. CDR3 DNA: TGTGCCAGCAGCTTAGAGGCGGGAGGATACTACTACGAGCAGTACTTC. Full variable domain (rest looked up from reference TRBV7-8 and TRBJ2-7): GAGVSQSPRYKVAKRGQDVALRCDPISGHVSLFWYQQALGQGPEFLTYFQNEAQLDKSGLPSDRFFAERPEGSVSTLKIQRTQQEDSAVYLCASSLEAGGYYYEQYFGPGTRLTVT.

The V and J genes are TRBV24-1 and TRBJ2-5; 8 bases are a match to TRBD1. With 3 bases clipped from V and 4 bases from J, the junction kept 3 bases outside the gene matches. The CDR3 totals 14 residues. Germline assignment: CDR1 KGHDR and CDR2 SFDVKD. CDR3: CATSDTGTGETQYF. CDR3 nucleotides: TGTGCCACCAGTGATACGGGGACAGGAGAGACCCAGTACTTC.

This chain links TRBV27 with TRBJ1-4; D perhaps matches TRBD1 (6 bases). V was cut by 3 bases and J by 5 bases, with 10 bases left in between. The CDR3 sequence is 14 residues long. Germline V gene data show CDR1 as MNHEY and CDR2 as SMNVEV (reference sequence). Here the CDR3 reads CASSFRGGNEKLFF. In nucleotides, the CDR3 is TGTGCCAGCAGTTTTAGGGGGGGGAATGAAAAACTGTTTTTT.

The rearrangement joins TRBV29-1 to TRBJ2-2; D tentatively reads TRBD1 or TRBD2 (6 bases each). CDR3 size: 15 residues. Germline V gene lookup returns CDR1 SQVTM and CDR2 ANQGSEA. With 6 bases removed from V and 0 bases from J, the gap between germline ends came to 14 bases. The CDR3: CSVTPRGANTGELFF. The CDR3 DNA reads TGCAGCGTGACCCCAAGGGGGGCGAACACCGGGGAGCTGTTTTTT.

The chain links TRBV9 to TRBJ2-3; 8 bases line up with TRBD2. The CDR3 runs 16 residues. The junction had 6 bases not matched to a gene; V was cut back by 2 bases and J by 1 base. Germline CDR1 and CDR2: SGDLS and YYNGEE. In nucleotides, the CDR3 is TGTGCCAGCAGCGTTTATAGCGGGATTCGCACAGATACGCAGTATTTT. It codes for CASSVYSGIRTDTQYF.

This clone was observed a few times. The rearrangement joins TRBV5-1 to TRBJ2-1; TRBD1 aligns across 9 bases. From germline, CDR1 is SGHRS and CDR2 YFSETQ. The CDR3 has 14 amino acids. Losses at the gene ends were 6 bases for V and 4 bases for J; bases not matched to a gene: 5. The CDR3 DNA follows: TGCGCCAGCATCAGGACAGGGGATTACAATGAGCAGTTCTTC. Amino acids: CASIRTGDYNEQFF.

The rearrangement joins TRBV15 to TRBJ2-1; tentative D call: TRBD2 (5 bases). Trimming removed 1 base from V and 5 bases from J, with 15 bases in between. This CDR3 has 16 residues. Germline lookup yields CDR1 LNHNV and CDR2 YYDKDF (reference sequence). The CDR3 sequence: CATSRVRGIRDNEQFF. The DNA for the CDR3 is TGTGCCACCAGCAGAGTACGGGGTATTCGGGACAATGAGCAGTTCTTC.

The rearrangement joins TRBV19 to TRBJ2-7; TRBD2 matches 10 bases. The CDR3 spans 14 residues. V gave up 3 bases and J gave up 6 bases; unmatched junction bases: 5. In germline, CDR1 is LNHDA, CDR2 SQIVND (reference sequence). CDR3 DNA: TGTGCCAGTAGTATCCTAGCGGGAGCGGGCGAGCAGTACTTC. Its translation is CASSILAGAGEQYF.

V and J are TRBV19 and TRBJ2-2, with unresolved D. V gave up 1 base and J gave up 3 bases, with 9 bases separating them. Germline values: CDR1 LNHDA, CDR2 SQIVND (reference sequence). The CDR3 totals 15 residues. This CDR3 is CASSIVSGYTGELFF. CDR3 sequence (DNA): TGTGCCAGTAGTATAGTGTCAGGCTACACCGGGGAGCTGTTTTTT.

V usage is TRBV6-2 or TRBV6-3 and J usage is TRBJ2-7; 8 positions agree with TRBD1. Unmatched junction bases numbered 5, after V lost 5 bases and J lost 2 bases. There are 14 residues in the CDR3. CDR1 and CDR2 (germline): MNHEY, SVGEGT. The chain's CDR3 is CASSRTGTTYEQYF. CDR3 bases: TGTGCCAGCAGTAGGACAGGGACCACCTACGAGCAGTACTTC.

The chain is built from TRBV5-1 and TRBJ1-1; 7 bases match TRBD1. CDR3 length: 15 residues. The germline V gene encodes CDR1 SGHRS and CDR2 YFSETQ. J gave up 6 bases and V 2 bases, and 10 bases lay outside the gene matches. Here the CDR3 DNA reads TGCGCCAGCAGCTTAACAGGGGAGGCCAAACCTGAAGCTTTCTTT. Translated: CASSLTGEAKPEAFF.

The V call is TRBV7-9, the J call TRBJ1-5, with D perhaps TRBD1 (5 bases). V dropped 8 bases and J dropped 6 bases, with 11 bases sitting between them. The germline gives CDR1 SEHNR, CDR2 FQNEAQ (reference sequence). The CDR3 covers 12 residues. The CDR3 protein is CASSRGFQPQHF. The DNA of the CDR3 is TGTGCCAGCTCGCGGGGGTTTCAGCCCCAGCATTTT.

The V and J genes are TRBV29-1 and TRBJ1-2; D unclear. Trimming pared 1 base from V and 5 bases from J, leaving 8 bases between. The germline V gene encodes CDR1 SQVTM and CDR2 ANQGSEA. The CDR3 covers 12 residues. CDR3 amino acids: CSVEGAPYGYTF. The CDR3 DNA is TGCAGCGTTGAAGGGGCGCCTTATGGCTACACCTTC.